This TCR beta chain came from a study of shared clonotypes between healthy human individuals. The CDR3 covers 15 residues. CDR1 is SGDLS, CDR2 YYNGEE, per germline. Trimming cost V 3 bases and J 0 bases, with 10 bases left between them. TCRdb keeps only in-frame clones here, not all; method: immunoSEQ multiplex PCR. The table records about 110,000 clones, around 71% of them present only once. The origin of this receptor is a woman aged 30 to 39 in good health. The chain employs TRBV9 and TRBJ2-1; TRBD1 might be the D (5 bases). The specimen was memory CD8+ T cells sorted from blood. Subset here: CD45RO+ cells pooled with CCR7-negative TemRA cells. Here the CDR3 DNA reads TGTGCCAGCAGCGCGGACATGAGCTCCTACAATGAGCAGTTCTTC. Translated, it gives CASSADMSSYNEQFF.